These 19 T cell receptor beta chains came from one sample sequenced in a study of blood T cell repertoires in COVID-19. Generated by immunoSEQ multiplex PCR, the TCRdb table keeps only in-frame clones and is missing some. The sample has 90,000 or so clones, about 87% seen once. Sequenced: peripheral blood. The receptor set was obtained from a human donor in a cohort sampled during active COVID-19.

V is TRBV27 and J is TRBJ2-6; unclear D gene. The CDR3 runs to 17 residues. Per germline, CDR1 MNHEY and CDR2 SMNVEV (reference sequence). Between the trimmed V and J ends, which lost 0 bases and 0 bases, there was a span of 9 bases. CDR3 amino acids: CASSLSISPSGANVLTF. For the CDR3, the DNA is TGTGCCAGCAGTTTATCGATAAGCCCCTCTGGGGCCAACGTCCTGACTTTC.

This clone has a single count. The CDR3 reads CASSPGTGGGVSSYNEQFF. The CDR3 nucleotides read TGTGCCAGCAGCCCCGGGACAGGGGGAGGGGTGAGCTCCTACAATGAGCAGTTCTTC. J is TRBJ2-1 and V is TRBV5-5, with 11 positions matching TRBD1. CDR1 is SGHKS and CDR2 is YYEKEE in the germline V gene (reference sequence). The CDR3 extends over 19 amino acids. J lost 0 bases, V lost 4 bases, and 12 bases had no gene match.

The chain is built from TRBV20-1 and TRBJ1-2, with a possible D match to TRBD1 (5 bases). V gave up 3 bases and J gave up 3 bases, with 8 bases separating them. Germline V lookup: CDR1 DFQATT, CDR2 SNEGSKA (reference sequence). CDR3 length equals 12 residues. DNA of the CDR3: TGCAGTGCTAGTGGGGGGGACTATGGCTACACCTTC. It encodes CSASGGDYGYTF.

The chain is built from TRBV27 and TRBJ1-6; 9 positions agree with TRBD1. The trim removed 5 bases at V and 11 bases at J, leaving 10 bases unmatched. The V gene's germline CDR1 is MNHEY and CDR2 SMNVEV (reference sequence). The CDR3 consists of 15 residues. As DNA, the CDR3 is TGTGCCAGCAGTGACCCCGGGACAGGGCGGGCACCCCTCCACTTT. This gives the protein CASSDPGTGRAPLHF.

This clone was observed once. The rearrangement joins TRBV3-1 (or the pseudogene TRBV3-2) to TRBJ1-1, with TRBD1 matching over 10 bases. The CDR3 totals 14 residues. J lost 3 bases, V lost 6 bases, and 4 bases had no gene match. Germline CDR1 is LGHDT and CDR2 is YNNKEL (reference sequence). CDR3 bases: TGTGCCAGCAGTCCGGACAGGGGGGACACTGAAGCTTTCTTT. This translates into CASSPDRGDTEAFF.

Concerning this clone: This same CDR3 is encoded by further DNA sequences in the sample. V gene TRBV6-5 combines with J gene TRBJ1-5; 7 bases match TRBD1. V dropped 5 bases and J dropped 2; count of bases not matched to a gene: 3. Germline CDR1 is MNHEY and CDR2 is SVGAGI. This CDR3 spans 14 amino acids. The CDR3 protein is CASSRQGRNQPQHF. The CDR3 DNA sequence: TGTGCCAGCAGTCGACAGGGTCGCAATCAGCCCCAGCATTTT.

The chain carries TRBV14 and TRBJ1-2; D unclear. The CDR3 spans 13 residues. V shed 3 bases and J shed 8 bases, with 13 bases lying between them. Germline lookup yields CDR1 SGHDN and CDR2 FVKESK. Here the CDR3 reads CASSQAREEGYTF. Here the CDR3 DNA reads TGTGCCAGCAGCCAGGCGAGGGAGGAAGGCTACACCTTC.

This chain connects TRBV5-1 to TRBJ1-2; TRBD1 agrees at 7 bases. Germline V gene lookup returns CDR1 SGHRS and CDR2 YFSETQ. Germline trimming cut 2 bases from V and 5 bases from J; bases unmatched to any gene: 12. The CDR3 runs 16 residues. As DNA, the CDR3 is TGCGCCAGCAGCTTTCTTGCGGGACAGACCGAGTATGGCTACACCTTC. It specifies CASSFLAGQTEYGYTF.

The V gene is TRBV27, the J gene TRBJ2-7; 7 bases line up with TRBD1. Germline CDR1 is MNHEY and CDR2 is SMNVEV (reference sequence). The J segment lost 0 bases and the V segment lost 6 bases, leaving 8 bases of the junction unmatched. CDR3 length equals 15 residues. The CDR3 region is CASRKTGSFSYEQYF. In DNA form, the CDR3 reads TGTGCCAGCAGAAAGACAGGGAGTTTCTCCTACGAGCAGTACTTC.

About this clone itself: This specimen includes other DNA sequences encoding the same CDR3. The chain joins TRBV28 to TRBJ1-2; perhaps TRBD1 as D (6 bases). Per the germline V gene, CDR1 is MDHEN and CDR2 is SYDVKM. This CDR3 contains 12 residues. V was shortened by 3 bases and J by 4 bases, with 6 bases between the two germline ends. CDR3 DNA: TGTGCCAGCAGTTTGACAGGCTATGGCTACACCTTC. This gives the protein CASSLTGYGYTF.

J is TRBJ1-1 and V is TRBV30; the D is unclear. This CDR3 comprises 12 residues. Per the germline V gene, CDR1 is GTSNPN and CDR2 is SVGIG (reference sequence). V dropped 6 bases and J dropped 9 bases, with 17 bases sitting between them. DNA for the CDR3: TGTGCCTGCCCCTCGGGGATTGGGAAAGCTTTCTTT. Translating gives CACPSGIGKAFF.

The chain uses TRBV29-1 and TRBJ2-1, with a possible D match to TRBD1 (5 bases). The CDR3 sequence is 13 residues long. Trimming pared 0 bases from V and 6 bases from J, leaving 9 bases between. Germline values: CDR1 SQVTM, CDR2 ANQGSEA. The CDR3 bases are TGCAGCGTTGAAGATTCAAGGGGCAATGAGCAGTTCTTC. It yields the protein CSVEDSRGNEQFF.

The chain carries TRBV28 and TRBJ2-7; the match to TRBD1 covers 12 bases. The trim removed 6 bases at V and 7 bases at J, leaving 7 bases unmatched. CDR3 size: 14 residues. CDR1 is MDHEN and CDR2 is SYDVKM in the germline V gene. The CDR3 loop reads CASSSGTGGAEQYF. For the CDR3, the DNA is TGTGCCAGCAGCTCCGGGACAGGGGGCGCGGAGCAGTACTTC.

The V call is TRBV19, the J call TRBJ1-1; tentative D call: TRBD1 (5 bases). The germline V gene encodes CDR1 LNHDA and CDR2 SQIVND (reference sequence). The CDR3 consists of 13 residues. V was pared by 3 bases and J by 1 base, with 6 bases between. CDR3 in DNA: TGTGCCAGTAGTATTAGGGGGAACACTGAAGCTTTCTTT. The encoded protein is CASSIRGNTEAFF.

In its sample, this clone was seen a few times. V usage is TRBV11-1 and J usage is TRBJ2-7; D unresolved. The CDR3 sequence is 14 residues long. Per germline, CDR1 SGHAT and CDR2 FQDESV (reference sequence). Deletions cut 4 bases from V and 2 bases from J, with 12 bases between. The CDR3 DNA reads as TGTGCCAGCAGCTCCCGGGTCCTGACCTACGAGCAGTACTTC. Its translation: CASSSRVLTYEQYF.

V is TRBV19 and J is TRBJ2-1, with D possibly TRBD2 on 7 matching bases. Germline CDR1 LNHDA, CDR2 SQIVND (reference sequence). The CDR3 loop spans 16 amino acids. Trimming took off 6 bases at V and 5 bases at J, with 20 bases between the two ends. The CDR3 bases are TGTGCCAGTAGCCCCCGGGGGGCCCGAATCGACAATGAGCAGTTCTTC. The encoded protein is CASSPRGARIDNEQFF.

CDR3 sequence reads: CASSLQGVNTGELFF. The CDR3 DNA is TGTGCCAGCAGCCTACAGGGGGTAAACACCGGGGAGCTGTTTTTT. This chain connects TRBV7-3 to TRBJ2-2; TRBD1 matches 8 bases. V lost 5 bases and J lost 2; bases outside the gene matches: 4. The length of the CDR3 is 15 residues. Per germline, CDR1 SGHTA and CDR2 FQGTGA.

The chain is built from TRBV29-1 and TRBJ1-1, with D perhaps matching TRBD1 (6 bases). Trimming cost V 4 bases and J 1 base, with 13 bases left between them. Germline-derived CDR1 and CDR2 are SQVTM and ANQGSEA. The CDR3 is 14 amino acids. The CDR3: CSVVGGHTNTEAFF. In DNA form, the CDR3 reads TGCAGCGTTGTAGGGGGACACACGAACACTGAAGCTTTCTTT.

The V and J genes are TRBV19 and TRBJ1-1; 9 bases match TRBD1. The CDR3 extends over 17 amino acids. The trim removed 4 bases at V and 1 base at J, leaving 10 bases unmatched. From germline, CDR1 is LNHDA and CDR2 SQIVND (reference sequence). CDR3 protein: CASSKFRMGQGNTEAFF. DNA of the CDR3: TGTGCCAGTAGTAAGTTCCGAATGGGACAGGGGAACACTGAAGCTTTCTTT.